This is a list of T cell receptor beta chains from one sample in a study of T-cell memory formation after mild COVID-19. TCRdb reanalysed the 5' RACE reads using MiXCR and keeps one entry per CDR3 protein. The sample lists about 200,000 distinct CDR3 sequences, over 7.5% occurring once. Material for sequencing was PBMCs or a T cell subset sorted from them (not recorded which). The receptor source for this set is a man between 18 and 35 years old who had mild COVID-19 (a few samples of this study predate the infection). Cell type and time point are not known. Both conserved end residues are part of each CDR3. D genes are given only for firm matches. A clone size is listed for some rows: how often the clone was seen (once, few, many), or a class if it is expanded.

v_gene	j_gene	abundance	d_gene	CDR3aa	CDR3nt
TRBV7-2	TRBJ2-7	-	-	CASSLGGVYEQYF	TGTGCCAGCAGCTTAGGGGGCGTCTACGAGCAGTACTTC
TRBV5-1	TRBJ2-3	many	-	CASSLVGPTDTQYF	TGCGCCAGCAGCTTGGTTGGACCCACAGATACGCAGTATTTT
TRBV12-3/TRBV12-4	TRBJ2-3	many	-	CATRTALGTDTQYF	TGTGCCACCAGGACAGCCCTGGGGACAGATACGCAGTATTTT
TRBV3-1	TRBJ2-6	many	-	CASSPSGANVLTF	TGTGCCAGCAGCCCCTCTGGGGCCAACGTCCTGACTTTC
TRBV7-3	TRBJ1-6	few	-	CASSRREYNSPLHF	TGTGCCAGCAGCCGTAGGGAGTATAATTCACCCCTCCACTTT
TRBV20-1	TRBJ2-1	many	TRBD2	CSARSSGGALPYNEQFF	TGCAGTGCTAGATCGAGCGGGGGGGCCCTCCCCTACAATGAGCAGTTCTTC
TRBV7-2	TRBJ2-1	many	-	CASSLRGGDEQFF	TGTGCCAGCAGTCTCAGGGGGGGGGATGAGCAGTTCTTC
TRBV10-3	TRBJ1-4	-	-	CAISEPTGRGKLFF	TGTGCCATCAGTGAGCCTACAGGGAGAGGGAAACTGTTTTTT
TRBV20-1	TRBJ1-1	few	-	CSARPYTEAFF	TGCAGTGCCAGACCCTACACTGAAGCTTTCTTT
TRBV10-3	TRBJ1-1	many	TRBD1	CAISDRENTEAFF	TGTGCCATATCGGACAGGGAAAACACTGAAGCTTTCTTT
TRBV7-8	TRBJ2-3	many	TRBD2	CASRSDGGTSTDTQYF	TGTGCCAGCAGATCCGACGGGGGGACTAGCACAGATACGCAGTATTTT
TRBV7-6	TRBJ2-7	-	TRBD2	CASSLVASGFYEQYF	TGTGCCAGCAGCTTAGTGGCTAGCGGATTCTACGAGCAGTACTTC
TRBV5-1	TRBJ1-4	few	TRBD1	CASSHDRDGEKLFF	TGCGCCAGCAGCCACGACAGGGATGGTGAAAAACTGTTTTTT
TRBV28	TRBJ2-7	-	-	CASITRGLPYEQYF	TGTGCCAGCATAACACGGGGTCTCCCCTACGAGCAGTACTTC
TRBV5-1	TRBJ2-5	few	-	CASSLEGLETQYF	TGCGCCAGCAGCTTGGAAGGACTAGAGACCCAGTACTTC
TRBV12-3/TRBV12-4	TRBJ2-1	many	TRBD2	CASSPFGSGGAQEQFF	TGTGCCAGCAGTCCATTCGGGAGCGGGGGGGCGCAGGAGCAGTTCTTC
TRBV7-6	TRBJ2-5	-	-	CASSLGPRYQETQYF	TGTGCCAGCAGCTTAGGGCCTCGGTACCAAGAGACCCAGTACTTC
TRBV2	TRBJ2-5	many	-	CASSEALRETQYF	TGTGCCAGCAGTGAAGCGTTGCGGGAGACCCAGTACTTC
TRBV12-3/TRBV12-4	TRBJ1-2	-	-	CASSLATTYGYTF	TGTGCCAGCAGTTTAGCGACAACTTATGGCTACACCTTC
TRBV27	TRBJ2-5	-	-	CASSLSSFRGTQYF	TGTGCCAGCAGTTTATCGTCTTTTCGAGGGACCCAGTACTTC
TRBV7-9	TRBJ1-6	many	-	CASSPRGFGNSPLHF	TGTGCCAGCAGCCCACGGGGTTTCGGCAATTCACCCCTCCACTTT
TRBV3-1	TRBJ1-5	few	-	CASSLPGNQPQHF	TGTGCCAGCAGCCTTCCGGGCAATCAGCCCCAGCATTTT
TRBV7-2	TRBJ1-2	few	-	CASSLRGGPNYGYTF	TGTGCCAGCAGCTTACGGGGCGGTCCTAACTATGGCTACACCTTC
TRBV7-9	TRBJ2-1	few	-	CASSLAVQKRYNEQFF	TGTGCCAGCAGCTTAGCGGTACAGAAGCGATACAATGAGCAGTTCTTC
TRBV24-1	TRBJ1-1	-	-	CATSDFGGIEAFF	TGTGCCACCAGTGATTTCGGGGGTATCGAAGCTTTCTTT
TRBV5-1	TRBJ2-2	-	-	CASSPLGTTLYTGELFF	TGCGCCAGCAGCCCGCTCGGGACCACTTTGTACACCGGGGAGCTGTTTTTT
TRBV5-1	TRBJ2-6	few	TRBD2	CASSLGAGDGANVLTF	TGCGCCAGCAGCTTGGGAGCGGGGGATGGGGCCAACGTCCTGACTTTC
TRBV5-4	TRBJ2-1	few	-	CASSRKRTDYNEQFF	TGTGCCAGCAGCCGAAAGCGGACGGACTACAATGAGCAGTTCTTC
TRBV19	TRBJ2-1	-	-	CASSIEHRVHEQFF	TGTGCCAGTAGTATAGAGCACAGGGTTCATGAGCAGTTCTTC
TRBV7-2	TRBJ1-4	-	TRBD1	CASSQGDRRYEKLFF	TGTGCCAGCAGCCAAGGGGACAGAAGATATGAAAAACTGTTTTTT
TRBV6-6	TRBJ1-2	-	-	CASSTRGDGYTF	TGTGCCAGCAGTACCCGAGGGGATGGCTACACCTTC
TRBV12-3/TRBV12-4	TRBJ2-3	-	TRBD2	CASSRSGGGSLDTQYF	TGTGCCAGCAGTAGGAGCGGGGGGGGTTCGTTAGATACGCAGTATTTT
TRBV6-5	TRBJ2-1	-	TRBD2	CASSSGLAGGLANEQFF	TGTGCCAGCAGTTCGGGACTAGCGGGGGGGCTGGCCAATGAGCAGTTCTTC
TRBV29-1	TRBJ2-2	few	-	CSVGERANTGELFF	TGCAGCGTTGGGGAGAGAGCGAACACCGGGGAGCTGTTTTTT
TRBV10-3	TRBJ2-7	few	-	CAISDLGQTGNYEQYF	TGTGCCATCAGTGATCTTGGACAGACGGGCAACTACGAGCAGTACTTC
TRBV6-6	TRBJ2-7	-	-	CASSNPPGQYEQYF	TGTGCCAGCTCAAACCCTCCAGGGCAATACGAGCAGTACTTC
TRBV20-1	TRBJ1-2	many	-	CSASRGPYGYTF	TGCAGTGCTAGTCGGGGCCCCTATGGCTACACCTTC
TRBV18	TRBJ2-3	-	-	CASSPIGAADTQYF	TGTGCCAGCTCACCAATTGGGGCCGCGGATACGCAGTATTTT
TRBV6-5	TRBJ1-5	-	-	CASSYSEGSNQPQHF	TGTGCCAGCAGTTACTCCGAGGGAAGCAATCAGCCCCAGCATTTT
TRBV15	TRBJ2-5	few	-	CATSRESYQETQYF	TGTGCCACCAGCAGGGAGAGCTACCAAGAGACCCAGTACTTC
TRBV5-4	TRBJ1-6	-	TRBD1	CASTNGRGQVNSPLHF	TGTGCCAGCACCAATGGTAGGGGACAGGTTAATTCACCCCTCCACTTT
TRBV6-5	TRBJ2-5	-	-	CASSLDATGGETQYF	TGTGCCAGCAGCTTAGACGCCACTGGGGGAGAGACCCAGTACTTC
TRBV25-1	TRBJ2-3	-	-	CASSDGGHRRDTQYF	TGTGCCAGCAGTGACGGGGGGCACCGGAGGGATACGCAGTATTTT
TRBV6-2/TRBV6-3	TRBJ1-6	few	TRBD1	CASSYYRGHNSPLHF	TGTGCCAGCAGTTACTACAGGGGGCACAATTCACCCCTCCACTTT
TRBV12-3/TRBV12-4	TRBJ1-2	-	TRBD1	CASRHTGTAGNYGYTF	TGTGCCAGCAGACATACCGGGACAGCCGGTAACTATGGCTACACCTTC
TRBV12-3/TRBV12-4	TRBJ2-7	-	-	CASSPGAPYEQYF	TGTGCCAGCAGTCCCGGGGCTCCCTACGAGCAGTACTTC
TRBV7-2	TRBJ2-7	many	-	CASSFLYEQYF	TGTGCCAGCAGCTTTCTCTACGAGCAGTACTTC
TRBV6-5	TRBJ1-4	few	-	CASSYTSPATNEKLFF	TGTGCCAGCAGTTACACCAGCCCCGCAACTAATGAAAAACTGTTTTTT
TRBV3-1	TRBJ2-3	few	TRBD2	CASSTTSGGRDTQYF	TGTGCCAGCAGCACGACTAGCGGGGGACGAGATACGCAGTATTTT
TRBV11-2	TRBJ2-1	-	-	CASSLDQWGHNEQFF	TGTGCCAGCAGCTTAGATCAGTGGGGCCACAATGAGCAGTTCTTC